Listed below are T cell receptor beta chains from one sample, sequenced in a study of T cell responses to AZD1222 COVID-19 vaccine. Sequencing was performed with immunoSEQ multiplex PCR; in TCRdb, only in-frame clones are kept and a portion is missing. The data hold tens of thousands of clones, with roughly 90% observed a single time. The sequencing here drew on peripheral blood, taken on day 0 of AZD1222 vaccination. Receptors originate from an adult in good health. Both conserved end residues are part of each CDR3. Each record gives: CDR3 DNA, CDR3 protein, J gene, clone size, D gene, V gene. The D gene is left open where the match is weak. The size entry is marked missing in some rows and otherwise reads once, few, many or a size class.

DNA: TGTGCCAGCAGTTCCGGCGCTGGGGGTGGCTACACCTTC
CDR3: CASSSGAGGGYTF
J: TRBJ1-2
size: -
D: -
V: TRBV28

DNA: TGTGCCAGCAGCGGACAGAATAGCAATCAGCCCCAGCATTTT
CDR3: CASSGQNSNQPQHF
J: TRBJ1-5
size: -
D: -
V: TRBV7-8

DNA: TGTGCCAGCAGCCAACCGCCAGGAACCTATGGCTACACCTTC
CDR3: CASSQPPGTYGYTF
J: TRBJ1-2
size: -
D: -
V: TRBV14

DNA: TGTGCCAGCAGTTTACTTCCCAAGGGACAGCAAACCTACGAGCAGTACTTC
CDR3: CASSLLPKGQQTYEQYF
J: TRBJ2-7
size: -
D: TRBD1
V: TRBV27

DNA: TGTGCCAGCAGCGTTAGAGCGGGGGGGCTGGACAATGAGCAGTTCTTC
CDR3: CASSVRAGGLDNEQFF
J: TRBJ2-1
size: -
D: TRBD2
V: TRBV9

DNA: TGTGCCAGCAGTTTATCGGCAGGGGGTAGGTACGAGCAGTACTTC
CDR3: CASSLSAGGRYEQYF
J: TRBJ2-7
size: -
D: TRBD1
V: TRBV27

DNA: TGTGCCAGCAGCCTGTTAGCGGGGGGATTCTACGAGCAGTACTTC
CDR3: CASSLLAGGFYEQYF
J: TRBJ2-7
size: -
D: TRBD2
V: TRBV7-3

DNA: TGCGCCAGCAGCCAAGAAGGTTACAGTAGAGATCAGCCCCAGCATTTT
CDR3: CASSQEGYSRDQPQHF
J: TRBJ1-5
size: few
D: -
V: TRBV4-1

DNA: TGTGCCAGCACGCTATTATTGGGGGTGGGCTACACCTTC
CDR3: CASTLLLGVGYTF
J: TRBJ1-2
size: -
D: -
V: TRBV12-3/TRBV12-4

DNA: TGTGCCAGCAGCTTTTACCTCAAAGAGACCCAGTACTTC
CDR3: CASSFYLKETQYF
J: TRBJ2-5
size: -
D: -
V: TRBV7-3

DNA: TGTGCCAGCAGCCCCGGGCCCGCGGGCTACACCTTC
CDR3: CASSPGPAGYTF
J: TRBJ1-2
size: -
D: -
V: TRBV6-5

DNA: TGTGCCAGCAGCAATGCTGGGTTTGAGGGCTACACCTTC
CDR3: CASSNAGFEGYTF
J: TRBJ1-2
size: -
D: -
V: TRBV5-6

DNA: TGTGCCAGCTCACCAACTTGGGGGACCTTGAACACTGAAGCTTTCTTT
CDR3: CASSPTWGTLNTEAFF
J: TRBJ1-1
size: -
D: -
V: TRBV18

DNA: TGTGCCAGCCGCGGAGGGGGGGCAGGGGGCCCGATGAACACTGAAGCTTTCTTT
CDR3: CASRGGGAGGPMNTEAFF
J: TRBJ1-1
size: -
D: TRBD1
V: TRBV9

DNA: TGTGCCAGCGGGCCGGGGACCGTCTATAATTCACCCCTCCACTTT
CDR3: CASGPGTVYNSPLHF
J: TRBJ1-6
size: -
D: -
V: TRBV7-9

DNA: TGTGCCAGCAGGGGACTAGACGCGGAGACCCAGTACTTC
CDR3: CASRGLDAETQYF
J: TRBJ2-5
size: -
D: TRBD2
V: TRBV6-5

DNA: TGTGCCAGCAGTCCCCTACATGAAAAACTGTTTTTT
CDR3: CASSPLHEKLFF
J: TRBJ1-4
size: -
D: -
V: TRBV28

DNA: TGTGCCAGCAGCCAAGATCGGGACACCATATATTTT
CDR3: CASSQDRDTIYF
J: TRBJ1-3
size: -
D: -
V: TRBV3-1/TRBV3-2

DNA: TGTGCCAGCAGAATGGGGGGGGGAAATACGCAGTATTTT
CDR3: CASRMGGGNTQYF
J: TRBJ2-3
size: -
D: TRBD2
V: TRBV12-3/TRBV12-4

DNA: TGTGCCAGTTGCGAGCCTACGATGAACACTGAAGCTTTCTTT
CDR3: CASCEPTMNTEAFF
J: TRBJ1-1
size: -
D: -
V: TRBV19

DNA: TGTGCCAGCAGGTCGACTGGGACAGGGACTGGCTACACCTTC
CDR3: CASRSTGTGTGYTF
J: TRBJ1-2
size: -
D: TRBD1
V: TRBV6-6

DNA: TGTGCCAGCAGTTTGACTAGCGCGGCCACAGATACGCAGTATTTT
CDR3: CASSLTSAATDTQYF
J: TRBJ2-3
size: -
D: TRBD2
V: TRBV6-5

DNA: TGTGCCAGCAGCCGTCCTGGACAGGGCTTTTATGGCTACACCTTC
CDR3: CASSRPGQGFYGYTF
J: TRBJ1-2
size: -
D: TRBD1
V: TRBV11-2

DNA: TGTGCCAGCAGTTACTCGATAATCCAGTCGGGCTACACCTTC
CDR3: CASSYSIIQSGYTF
J: TRBJ1-2
size: -
D: -
V: TRBV6-2/TRBV6-3

DNA: TGTGCCAGCAGGCCTCTAGCCAGGGGGCAAAGTTCACCCCTCCACTTT
CDR3: CASRPLARGQSSPLHF
J: TRBJ1-6
size: -
D: TRBD1
V: TRBV7-9

DNA: TGTGCCATCAGCGCCTCGGGCGGGCCTAATGAAAAACTGTTTTTT
CDR3: CAISASGGPNEKLFF
J: TRBJ1-4
size: -
D: -
V: TRBV10-3

DNA: TGTGCCACCAGTGACCGACCTAGACAGGGGAAGACAGATACGCAGTATTTT
CDR3: CATSDRPRQGKTDTQYF
J: TRBJ2-3
size: -
D: TRBD1
V: TRBV24-1

DNA: TGTGCCAGCAGCGATCGACAGGGAGACTATGGCTACACCTTC
CDR3: CASSDRQGDYGYTF
J: TRBJ1-2
size: -
D: TRBD1
V: TRBV7-2

DNA: TGTGCCAGCGCATTCCTCGGGGGGGACTATGGCTACACCTTC
CDR3: CASAFLGGDYGYTF
J: TRBJ1-2
size: -
D: -
V: TRBV27

DNA: TGTGCCAGCAGCTTAGAGGGACAGCTCACTGAAGCTTTCTTT
CDR3: CASSLEGQLTEAFF
J: TRBJ1-1
size: -
D: TRBD1
V: TRBV11-2

DNA: TGCGCCAGCAGCTTGGGACAGGGCTCCTACAATGAGCAGTTCTTC
CDR3: CASSLGQGSYNEQFF
J: TRBJ2-1
size: -
D: TRBD1
V: TRBV5-1

DNA: TGTGCCAGCAGCGGGGGCCCCATTGGGACAGGGAGAGAGGACGAGCAGTACTTC
CDR3: CASSGGPIGTGREDEQYF
J: TRBJ2-7
size: -
D: TRBD1
V: TRBV7-2

DNA: TGTGCCAGCAGCGTAGAACCCGGCGGGCGGGAGCTGTTTTTT
CDR3: CASSVEPGGRELFF
J: TRBJ2-2
size: -
D: -
V: TRBV9

DNA: TGTGCCACCAGCAGTTATACCGGGACACCGCATTTT
CDR3: CATSSYTGTPHF
J: TRBJ1-5
size: once
D: -
V: TRBV15

DNA: TGTGCCAGCAGCCAAGATAGGGGGTGGGCTGAAGCTTTCTTT
CDR3: CASSQDRGWAEAFF
J: TRBJ1-1
size: once
D: -
V: TRBV7-2

DNA: TGTGCCAGTAGTGAAGGACAGGGAAACTATGGCTACACCTTC
CDR3: CASSEGQGNYGYTF
J: TRBJ1-2
size: -
D: TRBD1
V: TRBV19

DNA: TGTGCCAGCAGCACTACCACTAGCACAGATACGCAGTATTTT
CDR3: CASSTTTSTDTQYF
J: TRBJ2-3
size: -
D: -
V: TRBV7-2

DNA: TGTGCCAGCCGCCCCCCCGTTAATCAGCCCCAGCATTTT
CDR3: CASRPPVNQPQHF
J: TRBJ1-5
size: -
D: -
V: TRBV6-5

DNA: TGCGCCAGCAGCTCTTCACAGGGGACAAGGAGTGGCTACACCTTC
CDR3: CASSSSQGTRSGYTF
J: TRBJ1-2
size: -
D: TRBD1
V: TRBV4-3

DNA: TGTGCTTCATCACAGGGGTATGCAGATACGCAGTATTTT
CDR3: CASSQGYADTQYF
J: TRBJ2-3
size: -
D: TRBD1
V: TRBV7-7

DNA: TGTGCCAGCAGCTTAGATGGGACAGGACCGAGGATTGGCACCATATATTTT
CDR3: CASSLDGTGPRIGTIYF
J: TRBJ1-3
size: -
D: TRBD1
V: TRBV7-6

DNA: TGTGCCAGCAGCTTGGGTGCGGTGGGGAACACTGAAGCTTTCTTT
CDR3: CASSLGAVGNTEAFF
J: TRBJ1-1
size: -
D: -
V: TRBV7-9

DNA: TGTGCCAGCAGCGTCGCGGGACGGAGCTATGGCTACACCTTC
CDR3: CASSVAGRSYGYTF
J: TRBJ1-2
size: -
D: -
V: TRBV9

DNA: TGTGCCAGCAGTGAGCCGAGCTCCTACAATGAGCAGTTCTTC
CDR3: CASSEPSSYNEQFF
J: TRBJ2-1
size: -
D: -
V: TRBV25-1

DNA: TGTGCCATCAGGGACGGTTGGTCCGCCGGGGAGCTGTTTTTT
CDR3: CAIRDGWSAGELFF
J: TRBJ2-2
size: -
D: -
V: TRBV10-3

DNA: TGTGCCAGCAGCGTATCTAGCGGGGGGGCCGCCCACCATGAGCAGTTCTTC
CDR3: CASSVSSGGAAHHEQFF
J: TRBJ2-1
size: -
D: TRBD2
V: TRBV9

DNA: TGTGCCAGCAGCTCGCCGGGACTAGCGGGGGGCCCCCTCAATGAGCAGTTCTTC
CDR3: CASSSPGLAGGPLNEQFF
J: TRBJ2-1
size: -
D: TRBD2
V: TRBV7-6

DNA: TGTGCCACCAGGCGGTCAGGGCCGGATGAAAAACTGTTTTTT
CDR3: CATRRSGPDEKLFF
J: TRBJ1-4
size: -
D: -
V: TRBV10-3

DNA: TGTGCCTGGACCGTACTAGCGGGGACCACAGATACGCAGTATTTT
CDR3: CAWTVLAGTTDTQYF
J: TRBJ2-3
size: few
D: TRBD2
V: TRBV30

DNA: TGTGCCAGCAGCTTAGAGAGGCGGTTTCGGGACTATGGCTACACCTTC
CDR3: CASSLERRFRDYGYTF
J: TRBJ1-2
size: -
D: -
V: TRBV11-2

DNA: TGTGCCAGCAGCCAATTACTGAGGACAGCTTACTATGGCTACACCTTC
CDR3: CASSQLLRTAYYGYTF
J: TRBJ1-2
size: -
D: -
V: TRBV3-1/TRBV3-2

DNA: TGTGCCAGCAGCCAAGAAATGAGGGGGGGCTACACCTTC
CDR3: CASSQEMRGGYTF
J: TRBJ1-2
size: -
D: -
V: TRBV3-1/TRBV3-2

DNA: TGTGCCAGCAGTTACGGGCAGGGGGAGAAACTGTTTTTT
CDR3: CASSYGQGEKLFF
J: TRBJ1-4
size: -
D: TRBD1
V: TRBV6-5